This TCR beta chain was identified in a study of T cells in Graves' hyperthyroidism and ophthalmopathy. This clonotype was seen at least ten times. The authors obtained PBMCs from 9 to 10 ml of fresh peripheral blood. V lost 1 base and J lost 7, with 16 bases in between. Germline CDR1 and CDR2: MGHRA and YSYEKL. The CDR3 is 15 residues long. Amplified regions were TCR beta CDR3 sequences from RNA transcripts. The primer set for the first-round RT-PCR of the TCR CDR3 was HTBI. MiXCR, run by TCRdb on the multiplex PCR reads, gives a single entry per CDR3 protein. Found here are over 250,000 distinct CDR3 sequences, less than 30% of them singletons; the top ten hold about a quarter.

The TCR sequence derives from a man aged 35 to 55 with Graves' hyperthyroidism that later progressed to Graves' ophthalmopathy. The sequenced material came from blood. The chain recombines TRBV4-1 with TRBJ1-1; D is ambiguous. The CDR3 bases are TGCGCCAGCAGCCAAGTCCCATGGACGGACTATGAAGCTTTCTTT. Residues: CASSQVPWTDYEAFF.